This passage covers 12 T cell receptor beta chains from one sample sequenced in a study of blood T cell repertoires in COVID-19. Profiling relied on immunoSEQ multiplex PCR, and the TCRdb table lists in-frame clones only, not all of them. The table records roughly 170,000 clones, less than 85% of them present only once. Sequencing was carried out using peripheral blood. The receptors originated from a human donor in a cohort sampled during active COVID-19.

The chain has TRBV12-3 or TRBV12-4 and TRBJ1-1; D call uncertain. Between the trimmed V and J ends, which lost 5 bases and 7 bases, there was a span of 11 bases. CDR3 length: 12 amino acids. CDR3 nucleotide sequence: TGTGCCAGCAGTGATTCACGGGGTGAAGCTTTCTTT. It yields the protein CASSDSRGEAFF.

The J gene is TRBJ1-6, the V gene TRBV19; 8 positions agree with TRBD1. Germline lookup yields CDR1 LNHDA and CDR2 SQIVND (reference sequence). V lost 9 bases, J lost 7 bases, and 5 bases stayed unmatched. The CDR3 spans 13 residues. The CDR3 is CASGTGENSPLHF. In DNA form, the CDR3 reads TGTGCCAGCGGGACAGGCGAGAATTCACCCCTCCACTTT.

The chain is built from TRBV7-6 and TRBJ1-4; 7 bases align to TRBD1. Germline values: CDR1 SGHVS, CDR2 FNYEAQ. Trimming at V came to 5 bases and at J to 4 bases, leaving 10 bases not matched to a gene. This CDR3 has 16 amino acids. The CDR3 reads CASSTRQGEINEKLFF. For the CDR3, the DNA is TGTGCCAGCAGCACCAGACAGGGAGAGATTAATGAAAAACTGTTTTTT.

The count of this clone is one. CDR3 nucleotide sequence: TGTGCCAGCAGCCACCGGGACAGGACTAATGATGAGCAGTTCTTC. This codes for CASSHRDRTNDEQFF. This chain links TRBV7-2 with TRBJ2-1; 8 bases agree with TRBD1. Germline V gene lookup returns CDR1 SGHTA and CDR2 FQGNSA. After removal of 5 bases from V and 8 bases from J, the junction contained 11 bases not matched to a gene. This CDR3 spans 15 amino acids.

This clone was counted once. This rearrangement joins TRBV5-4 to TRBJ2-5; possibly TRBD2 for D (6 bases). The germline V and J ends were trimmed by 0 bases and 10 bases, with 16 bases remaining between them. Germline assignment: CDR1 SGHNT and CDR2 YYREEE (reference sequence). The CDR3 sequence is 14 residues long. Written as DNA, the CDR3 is TGTGCCAGCAGCTTGGGGCTATCCCTGGGGGGCCAGTACTTC. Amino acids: CASSLGLSLGGQYF.

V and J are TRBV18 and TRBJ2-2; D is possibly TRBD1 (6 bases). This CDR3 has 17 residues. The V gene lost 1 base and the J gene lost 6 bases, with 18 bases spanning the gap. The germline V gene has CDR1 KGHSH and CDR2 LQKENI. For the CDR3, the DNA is TGTGCCAGCTCACCACAGAACAGGGAATCGAGGGCCGGGGAGCTGTTTTTT. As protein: CASSPQNRESRAGELFF.

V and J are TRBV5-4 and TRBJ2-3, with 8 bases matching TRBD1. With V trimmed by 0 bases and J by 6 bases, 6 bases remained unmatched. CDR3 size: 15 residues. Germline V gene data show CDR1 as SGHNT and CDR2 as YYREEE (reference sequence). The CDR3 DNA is TGTGCCAGCAGCTTGGAGCCCAGGGGGCTTGATACGCAGTATTTT. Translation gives CASSLEPRGLDTQYF.

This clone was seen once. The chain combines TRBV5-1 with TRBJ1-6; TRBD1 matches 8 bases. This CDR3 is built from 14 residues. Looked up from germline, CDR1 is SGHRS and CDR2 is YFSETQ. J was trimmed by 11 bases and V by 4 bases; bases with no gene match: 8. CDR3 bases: TGCGCCAGCAGCACAAGACAGGGGAGGACACCCCTCCACTTT. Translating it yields CASSTRQGRTPLHF. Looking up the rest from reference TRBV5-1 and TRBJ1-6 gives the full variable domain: KAGVTQTPRYLIKTRGQQVTLSCSPISGHRSVSWYQQTPGQGLQFLFEYFSETQRNKGNFPGRFSGRQFSNSRSEMNVSTLELGDSALYLCASSTRQGRTPLHFGNGTRLTVT.

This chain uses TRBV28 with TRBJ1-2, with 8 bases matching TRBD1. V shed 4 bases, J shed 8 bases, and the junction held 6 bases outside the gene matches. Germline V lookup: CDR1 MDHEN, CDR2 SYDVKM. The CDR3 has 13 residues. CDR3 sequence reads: CASSSRGLLGYTF. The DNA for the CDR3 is TGTGCCAGCAGTTCCAGGGGGCTCCTAGGCTACACCTTC.

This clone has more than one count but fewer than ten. CDR3 nucleotide sequence: TGTGCCAGCAGCCGAGACAGGGACTACGAGCAGTACTTC. It specifies CASSRDRDYEQYF. The chain couples TRBV6-5 to TRBJ2-7, with 7 bases fitting TRBD1. This CDR3 has 13 amino acids. In germline, CDR1 is MNHEY, CDR2 SVGAGI. The V and J ends lost 6 bases and 3 bases, in that order; junction bases with no gene match: 5.

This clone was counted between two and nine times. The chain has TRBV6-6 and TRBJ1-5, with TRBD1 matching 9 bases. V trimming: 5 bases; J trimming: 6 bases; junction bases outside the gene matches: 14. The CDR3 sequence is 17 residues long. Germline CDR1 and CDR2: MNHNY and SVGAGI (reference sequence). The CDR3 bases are TGTGCCAGCAGTCAGGGACAGGGAGTAGGGGCAGTTCAGCCCCAGCATTTT. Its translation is CASSQGQGVGAVQPQHF.

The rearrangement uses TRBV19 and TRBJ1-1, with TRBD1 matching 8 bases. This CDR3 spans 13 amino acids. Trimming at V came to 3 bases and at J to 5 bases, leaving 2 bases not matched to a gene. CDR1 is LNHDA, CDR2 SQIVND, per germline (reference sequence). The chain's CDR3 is CASSMDRETEAFF. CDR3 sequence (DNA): TGTGCCAGTAGTATGGACAGGGAGACTGAAGCTTTCTTT. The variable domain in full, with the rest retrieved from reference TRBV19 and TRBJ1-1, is DGGITQSPKYLFRKEGQNVTLSCEQNLNHDAMYWYRQDPGQGLRLIYYSQIVNDFQKGDIAEGYSVSREKKESFPLTVTSAQKNPTAFYLCASSMDRETEAFFGQGTRLTVV.